This TCR beta chain was retrieved from a study of shared clonotypes between healthy human individuals. On the study more broadly: The plates for each donor numbered three CD4 naive, three CD4 memory, two CD8 naive and one CD8 memory.

Here immunoSEQ multiplex PCR was the method, and the copy in TCRdb shows in-frame clones only, minus some. The profile shows some 2,000,000 clones, more than 90% of them singletons. Findings and limits, study-wide: Sorted-subset sequencing, rarefaction showed, was incomplete despite large depth.

CDR1 and CDR2 (germline): SGHRS, YFSETQ. Trimming took off 6 bases at V and 6 bases at J, with 19 bases between the two ends. The CDR3 runs to 14 residues. As regards this clone: Its specificity is unknown.

The sample taken for sequencing was naive CD4+ T cells sorted from blood. The sample's subset: CD45RA+ positively selected. V is TRBV5-1 and J is TRBJ2-7; perhaps TRBD1 as D (6 bases). The TCR comes from a man aged 18 to 29 in good health. The DNA of the CDR3 is TGCGCCAGCACTAAACAGGGTACTCACTCCGAGCAGTACTTC. Translated: CASTKQGTHSEQYF.